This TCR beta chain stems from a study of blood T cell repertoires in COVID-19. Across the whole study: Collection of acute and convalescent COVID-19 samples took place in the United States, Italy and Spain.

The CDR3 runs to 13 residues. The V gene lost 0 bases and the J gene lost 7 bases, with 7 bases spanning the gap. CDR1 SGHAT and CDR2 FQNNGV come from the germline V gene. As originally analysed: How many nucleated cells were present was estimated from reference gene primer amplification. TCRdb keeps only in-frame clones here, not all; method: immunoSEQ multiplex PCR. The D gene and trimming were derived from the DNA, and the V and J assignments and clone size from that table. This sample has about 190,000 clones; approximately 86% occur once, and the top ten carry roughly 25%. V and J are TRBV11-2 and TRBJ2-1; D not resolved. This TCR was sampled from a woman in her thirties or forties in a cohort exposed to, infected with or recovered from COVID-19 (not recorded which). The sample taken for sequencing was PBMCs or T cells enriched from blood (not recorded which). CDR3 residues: CASSLDQQNEQFF. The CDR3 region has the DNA TGTGCCAGCAGCTTAGATCAACAGAATGAGCAGTTCTTC.